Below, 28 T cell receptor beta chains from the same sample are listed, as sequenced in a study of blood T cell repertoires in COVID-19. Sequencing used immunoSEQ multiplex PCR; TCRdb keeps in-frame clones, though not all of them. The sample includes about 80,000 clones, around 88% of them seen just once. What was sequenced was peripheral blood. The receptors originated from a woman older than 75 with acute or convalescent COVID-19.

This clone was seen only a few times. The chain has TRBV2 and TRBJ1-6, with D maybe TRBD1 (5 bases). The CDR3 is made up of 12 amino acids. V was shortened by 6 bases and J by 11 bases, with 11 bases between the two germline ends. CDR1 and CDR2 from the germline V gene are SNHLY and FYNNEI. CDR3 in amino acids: CASSDRQTPLHF. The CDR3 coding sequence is TGTGCCAGCAGCGACCGACAGACACCCCTCCACTTT.

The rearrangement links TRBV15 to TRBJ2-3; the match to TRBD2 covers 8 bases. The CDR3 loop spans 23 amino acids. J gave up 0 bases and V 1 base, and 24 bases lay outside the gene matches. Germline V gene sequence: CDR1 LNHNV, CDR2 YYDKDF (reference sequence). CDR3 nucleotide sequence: TGTGCCACCAGCAGAGCGATAGGGCAGGATAGCGGGACCCCTTTCACTAGCACAGATACGCAGTATTTT. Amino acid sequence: CATSRAIGQDSGTPFTSTDTQYF.

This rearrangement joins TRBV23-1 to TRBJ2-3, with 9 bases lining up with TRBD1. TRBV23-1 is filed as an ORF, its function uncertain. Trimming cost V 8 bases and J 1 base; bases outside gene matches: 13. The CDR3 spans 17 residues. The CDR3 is CASRRGQGVFGTDTQYF. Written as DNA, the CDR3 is TGCGCCAGCCGCAGGGGACAGGGAGTCTTTGGCACAGATACGCAGTATTTT.

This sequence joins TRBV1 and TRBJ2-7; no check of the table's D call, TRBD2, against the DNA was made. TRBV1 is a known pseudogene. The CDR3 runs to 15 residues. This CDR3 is CTSSQEGTSAYEQYF. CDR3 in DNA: TGCACCAGCAGCCAGGAGGGGACTAGCGCCTACGAGCAGTACTTC.

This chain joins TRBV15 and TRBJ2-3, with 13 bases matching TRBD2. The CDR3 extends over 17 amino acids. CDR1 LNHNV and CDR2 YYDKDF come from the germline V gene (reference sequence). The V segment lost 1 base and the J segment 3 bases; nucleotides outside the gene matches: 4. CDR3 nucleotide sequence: TGTGCCACCAGCAGAGGAACTAGCGGGGGGGCAACAGATACGCAGTATTTT. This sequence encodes CATSRGTSGGATDTQYF.

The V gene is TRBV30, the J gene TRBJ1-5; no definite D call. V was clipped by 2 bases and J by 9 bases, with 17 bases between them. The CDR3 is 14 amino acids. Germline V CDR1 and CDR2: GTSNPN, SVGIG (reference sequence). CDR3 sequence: CAWSSIDGRPPQHF. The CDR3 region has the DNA TGTGCCTGGAGTTCCATCGACGGCAGGCCGCCCCAGCATTTT.

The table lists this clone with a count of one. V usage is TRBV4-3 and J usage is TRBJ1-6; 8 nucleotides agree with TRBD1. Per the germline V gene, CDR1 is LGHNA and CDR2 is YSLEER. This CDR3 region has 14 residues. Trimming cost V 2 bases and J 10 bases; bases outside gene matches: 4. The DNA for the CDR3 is TGCGCCAGCAGCCAAAGCAGGGGGCAATCACCCCTCCACTTT. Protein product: CASSQSRGQSPLHF.

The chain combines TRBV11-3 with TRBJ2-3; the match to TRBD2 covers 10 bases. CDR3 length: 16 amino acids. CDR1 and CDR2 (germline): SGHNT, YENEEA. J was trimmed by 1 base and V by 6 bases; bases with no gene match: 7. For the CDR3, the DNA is TGTGCCAGCAGTCCACGGACTAGCGGAGGCACAGATACGCAGTATTTT. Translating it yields CASSPRTSGGTDTQYF.

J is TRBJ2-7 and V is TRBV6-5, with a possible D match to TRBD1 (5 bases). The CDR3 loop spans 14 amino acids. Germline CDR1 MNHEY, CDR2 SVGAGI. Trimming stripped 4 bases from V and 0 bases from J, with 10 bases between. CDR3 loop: CASSWGRSSYEQYF. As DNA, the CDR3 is TGTGCCAGCAGTTGGGGCCGGAGCTCCTACGAGCAGTACTTC.

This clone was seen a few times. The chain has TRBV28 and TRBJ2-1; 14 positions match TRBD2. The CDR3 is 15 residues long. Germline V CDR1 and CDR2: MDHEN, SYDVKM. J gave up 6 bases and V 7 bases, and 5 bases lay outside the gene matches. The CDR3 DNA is TGTGCCAGCACTCGACTAGCGGGAGGGGTCAATGAGCAGTTCTTC. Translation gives CASTRLAGGVNEQFF. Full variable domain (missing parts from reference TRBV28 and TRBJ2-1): DVKVTQSSRYLVKRTGEKVFLECVQDMDHENMFWYRQDPGLGLRLIYFSYDVKMKEKGDIPEGYSVSREKKERFSLILESASTNQTSMYLCASTRLAGGVNEQFFGPGTRLTVL.

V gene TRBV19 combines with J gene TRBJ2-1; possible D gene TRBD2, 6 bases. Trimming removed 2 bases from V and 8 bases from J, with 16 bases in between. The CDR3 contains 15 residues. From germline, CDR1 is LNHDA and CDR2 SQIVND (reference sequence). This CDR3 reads CASSISPTRADEQFF. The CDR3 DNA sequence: TGTGCCAGTAGTATATCCCCGACTAGAGCGGATGAGCAGTTCTTC.

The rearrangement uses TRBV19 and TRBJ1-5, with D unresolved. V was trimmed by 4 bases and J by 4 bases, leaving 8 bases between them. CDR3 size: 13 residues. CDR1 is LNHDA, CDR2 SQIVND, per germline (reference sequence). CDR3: CASSTYLNQPQHF. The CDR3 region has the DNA TGTGCCAGTAGTACATACCTAAATCAGCCCCAGCATTTT.

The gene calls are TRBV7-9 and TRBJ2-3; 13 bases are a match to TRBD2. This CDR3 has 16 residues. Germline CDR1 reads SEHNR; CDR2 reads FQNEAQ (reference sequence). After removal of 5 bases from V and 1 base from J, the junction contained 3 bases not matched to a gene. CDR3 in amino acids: CASSPGLAGGTDTQYF. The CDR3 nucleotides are TGTGCCAGCAGCCCTGGACTAGCGGGGGGCACAGATACGCAGTATTTT.

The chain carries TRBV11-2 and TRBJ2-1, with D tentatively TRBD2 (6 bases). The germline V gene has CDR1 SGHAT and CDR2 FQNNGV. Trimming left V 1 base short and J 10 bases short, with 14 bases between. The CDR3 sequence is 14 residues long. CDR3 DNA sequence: TGTGCCAGCAGCTTAGGCGATGCGGGGAACGAGCAGTTCTTC. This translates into CASSLGDAGNEQFF.

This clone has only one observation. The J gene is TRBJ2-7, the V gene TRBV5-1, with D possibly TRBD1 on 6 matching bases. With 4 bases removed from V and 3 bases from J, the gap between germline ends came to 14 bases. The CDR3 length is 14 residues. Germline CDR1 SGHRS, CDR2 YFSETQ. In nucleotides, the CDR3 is TGCGCCAGCAGCCGGGACACTCTTAGCTACGAGCAGTACTTC. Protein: CASSRDTLSYEQYF.

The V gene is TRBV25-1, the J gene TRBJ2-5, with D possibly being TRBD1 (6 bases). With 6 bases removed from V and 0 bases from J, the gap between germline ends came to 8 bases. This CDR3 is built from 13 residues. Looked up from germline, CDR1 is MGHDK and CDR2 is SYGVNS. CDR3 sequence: CASSRDNQETQYF. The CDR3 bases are TGTGCCAGCAGCCGGGACAACCAAGAGACCCAGTACTTC.

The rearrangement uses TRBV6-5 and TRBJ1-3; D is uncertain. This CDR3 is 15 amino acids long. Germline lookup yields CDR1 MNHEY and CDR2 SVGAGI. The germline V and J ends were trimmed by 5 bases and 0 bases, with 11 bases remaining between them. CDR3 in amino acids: CASSPSPSSGNTIYF. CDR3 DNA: TGTGCCAGCAGTCCAAGTCCGAGCTCTGGAAACACCATATATTTT.

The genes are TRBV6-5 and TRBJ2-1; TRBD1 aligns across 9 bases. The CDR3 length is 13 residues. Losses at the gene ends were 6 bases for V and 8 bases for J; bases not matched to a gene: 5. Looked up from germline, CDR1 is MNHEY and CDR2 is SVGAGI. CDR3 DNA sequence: TGTGCCAGCAGCCCCGGGACAGGGTATGAGCAGTTCTTC. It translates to CASSPGTGYEQFF.

The CDR3 sequence is CACQKGSGMNTEAFF. For the CDR3, the DNA is TGTGCCTGTCAAAAGGGGTCAGGGATGAACACTGAAGCTTTCTTT. V usage is TRBV30 and J usage is TRBJ1-1; D is possibly TRBD1 (5 bases). This CDR3 region has 15 residues. CDR1 GTSNPN and CDR2 SVGIG come from the germline V gene (reference sequence). The V end was cut by 6 bases, the J end by 0 bases, with 17 bases between.

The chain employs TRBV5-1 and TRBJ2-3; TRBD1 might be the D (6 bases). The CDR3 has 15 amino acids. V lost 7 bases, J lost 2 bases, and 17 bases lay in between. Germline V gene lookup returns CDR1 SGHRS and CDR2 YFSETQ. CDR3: CASQIQGAYTDTQYF. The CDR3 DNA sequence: TGCGCCAGCCAAATACAGGGCGCCTACACAGATACGCAGTATTTT. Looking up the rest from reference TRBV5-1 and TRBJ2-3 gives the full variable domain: KAGVTQTPRYLIKTRGQQVTLSCSPISGHRSVSWYQQTPGQGLQFLFEYFSETQRNKGNFPGRFSGRQFSNSRSEMNVSTLELGDSALYLCASQIQGAYTDTQYFGPGTRLTVL.

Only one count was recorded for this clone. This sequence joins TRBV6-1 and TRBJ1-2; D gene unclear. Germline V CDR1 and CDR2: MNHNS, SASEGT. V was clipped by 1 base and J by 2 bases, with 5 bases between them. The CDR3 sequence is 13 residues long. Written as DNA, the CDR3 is TGTGCCAGCAGTGAAGGGCCCAACTATGGCTACACCTTC. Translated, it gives CASSEGPNYGYTF.

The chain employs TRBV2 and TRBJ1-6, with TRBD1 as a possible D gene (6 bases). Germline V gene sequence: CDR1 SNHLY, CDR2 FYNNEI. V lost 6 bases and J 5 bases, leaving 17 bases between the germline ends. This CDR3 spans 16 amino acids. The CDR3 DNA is TGTGCCAGCAGCTTGGGGCAGGGGAGAAATAATTCACCCCTCCACTTT. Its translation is CASSLGQGRNNSPLHF.

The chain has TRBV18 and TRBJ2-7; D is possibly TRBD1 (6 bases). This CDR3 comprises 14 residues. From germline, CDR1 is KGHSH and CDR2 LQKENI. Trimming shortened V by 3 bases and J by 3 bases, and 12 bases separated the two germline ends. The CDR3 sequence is CASSPPGQNYEQYF. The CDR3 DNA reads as TGTGCCAGCTCACCCCCCGGACAGAACTACGAGCAGTACTTC.

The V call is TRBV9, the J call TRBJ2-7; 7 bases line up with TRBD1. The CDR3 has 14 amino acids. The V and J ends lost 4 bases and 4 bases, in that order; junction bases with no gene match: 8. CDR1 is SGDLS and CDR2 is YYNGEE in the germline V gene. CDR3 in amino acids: CASSRGTAEYEQYF. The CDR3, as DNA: TGTGCCAGCAGCCGAGGGACAGCAGAGTACGAGCAGTACTTC.

The CDR3 DNA sequence: TGCGCCAGCAGCCTCTCCGGGACAGGTTATGAAAAACTGTTTTTT. It codes for CASSLSGTGYEKLFF. This sequence joins TRBV4-1 and TRBJ1-4; 8 positions match TRBD1. In germline, CDR1 is MGHRA, CDR2 YSYEKL. J lost 6 bases, V lost 4 bases, and 7 bases had no gene match. This CDR3 is built from 15 residues.

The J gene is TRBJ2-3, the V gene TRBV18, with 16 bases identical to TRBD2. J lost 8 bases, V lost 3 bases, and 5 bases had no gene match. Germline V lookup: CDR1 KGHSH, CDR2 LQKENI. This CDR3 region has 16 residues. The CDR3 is CASSPGTSGGDRTQYF. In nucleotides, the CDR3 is TGTGCCAGCTCACCGGGGACTAGCGGGGGGGATCGTACGCAGTATTTT.

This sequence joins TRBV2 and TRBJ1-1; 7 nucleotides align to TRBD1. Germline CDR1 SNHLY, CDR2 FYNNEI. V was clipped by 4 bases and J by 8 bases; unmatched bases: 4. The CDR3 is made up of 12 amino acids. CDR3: CASSGQGGEAFF. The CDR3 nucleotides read TGTGCCAGCAGTGGACAGGGAGGCGAAGCTTTCTTT.

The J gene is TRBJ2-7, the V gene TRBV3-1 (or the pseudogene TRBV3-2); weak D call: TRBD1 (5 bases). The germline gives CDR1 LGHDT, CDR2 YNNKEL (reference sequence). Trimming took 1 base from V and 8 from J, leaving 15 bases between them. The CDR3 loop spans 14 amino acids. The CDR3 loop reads CASSQAGSYYQQYF. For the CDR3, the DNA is TGTGCCAGCAGCCAAGCAGGGTCCTATTACCAGCAGTACTTC.